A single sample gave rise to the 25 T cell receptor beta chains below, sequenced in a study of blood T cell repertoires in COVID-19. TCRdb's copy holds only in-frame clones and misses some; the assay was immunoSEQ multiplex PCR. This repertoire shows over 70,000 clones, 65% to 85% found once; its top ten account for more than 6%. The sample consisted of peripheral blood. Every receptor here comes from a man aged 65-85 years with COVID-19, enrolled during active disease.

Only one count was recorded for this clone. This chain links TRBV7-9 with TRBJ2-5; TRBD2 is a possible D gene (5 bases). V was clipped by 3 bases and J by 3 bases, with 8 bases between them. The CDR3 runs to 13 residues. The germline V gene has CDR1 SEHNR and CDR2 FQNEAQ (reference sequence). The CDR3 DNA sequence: TGTGCCAGCAGCTTCGGAGGAGAAGAGACCCAGTACTTC. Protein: CASSFGGEETQYF.

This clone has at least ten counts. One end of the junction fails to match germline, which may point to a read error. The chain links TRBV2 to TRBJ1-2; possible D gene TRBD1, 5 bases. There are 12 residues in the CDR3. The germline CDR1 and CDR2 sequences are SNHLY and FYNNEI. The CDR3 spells CARSDSIYGYTF. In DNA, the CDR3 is TGTGCCAGGAGTGACAGTATTTATGGCTACACCTTC.

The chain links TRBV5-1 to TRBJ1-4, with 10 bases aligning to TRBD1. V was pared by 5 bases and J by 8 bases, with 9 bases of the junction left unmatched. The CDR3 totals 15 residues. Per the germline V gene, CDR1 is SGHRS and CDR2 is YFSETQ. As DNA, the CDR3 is TGCGCCAGCAGTCAAAACCGGGACAGGGGAGAAAAACTGTTTTTT. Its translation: CASSQNRDRGEKLFF. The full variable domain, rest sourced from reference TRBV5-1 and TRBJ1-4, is KAGVTQTPRYLIKTRGQQVTLSCSPISGHRSVSWYQQTPGQGLQFLFEYFSETQRNKGNFPGRFSGRQFSNSRSEMNVSTLELGDSALYLCASSQNRDRGEKLFFGSGTQLSVL.

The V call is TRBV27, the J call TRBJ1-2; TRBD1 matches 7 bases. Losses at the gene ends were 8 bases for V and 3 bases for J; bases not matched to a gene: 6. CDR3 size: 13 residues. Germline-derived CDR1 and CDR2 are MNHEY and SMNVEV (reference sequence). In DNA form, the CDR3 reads TGTGCCAGCGGTCGCCAGGGGGACTATGGCTACACCTTC. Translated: CASGRQGDYGYTF.

The DNA for the CDR3 is TGTGCCACCAGCAGAGCGGCTGAAGCTTTCTTT. The encoded protein is CATSRAAEAFF. This chain connects TRBV15 to TRBJ1-1, with D uncertain. This CDR3 is built from 11 residues. V was shortened by 1 base and J by 6 bases, with 3 bases between the two germline ends. The germline CDR1 and CDR2 sequences are LNHNV and YYDKDF (reference sequence).

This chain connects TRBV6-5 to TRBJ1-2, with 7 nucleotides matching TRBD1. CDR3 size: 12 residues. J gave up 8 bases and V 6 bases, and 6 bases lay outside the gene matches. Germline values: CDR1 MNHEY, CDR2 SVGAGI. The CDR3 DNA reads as TGTGCCAGCAGACGGACAGGAGGGGGCTACACCTTC. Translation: CASRRTGGGYTF.

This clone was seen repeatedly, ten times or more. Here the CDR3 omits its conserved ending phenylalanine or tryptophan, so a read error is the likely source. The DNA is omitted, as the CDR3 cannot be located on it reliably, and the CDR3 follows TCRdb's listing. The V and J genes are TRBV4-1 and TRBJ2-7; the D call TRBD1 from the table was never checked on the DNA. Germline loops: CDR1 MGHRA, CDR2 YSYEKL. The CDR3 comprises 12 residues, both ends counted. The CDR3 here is CASSQFWGTGIP.

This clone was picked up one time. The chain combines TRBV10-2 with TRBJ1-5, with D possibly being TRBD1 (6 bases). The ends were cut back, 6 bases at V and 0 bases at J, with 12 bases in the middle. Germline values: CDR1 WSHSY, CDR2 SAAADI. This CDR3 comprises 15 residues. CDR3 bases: TGCGCCAGCAGACGCGACAGGAATAGCAATCAGCCCCAGCATTTT. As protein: CASRRDRNSNQPQHF.

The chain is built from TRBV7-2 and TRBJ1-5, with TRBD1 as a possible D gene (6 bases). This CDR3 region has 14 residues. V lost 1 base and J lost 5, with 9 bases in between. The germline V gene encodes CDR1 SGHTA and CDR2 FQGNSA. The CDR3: CASSLGGGHQPQHF. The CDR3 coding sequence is TGTGCCAGCAGCTTAGGGGGGGGCCATCAGCCCCAGCATTTT.

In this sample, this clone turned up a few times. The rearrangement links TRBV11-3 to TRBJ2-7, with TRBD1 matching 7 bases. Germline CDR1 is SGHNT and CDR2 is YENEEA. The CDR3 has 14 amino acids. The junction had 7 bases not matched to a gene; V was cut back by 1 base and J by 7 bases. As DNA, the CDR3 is TGTGCCAGCAGCTTAGGACAGGGTTTGGGAGAGCAGTACTTC. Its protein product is CASSLGQGLGEQYF. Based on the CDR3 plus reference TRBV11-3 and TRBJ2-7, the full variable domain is EAGVVQSPRYKIIEKKQPVAFWCNPISGHNTLYWYLQNLGQGPELLIRYENEEAVDDSQLPKDRFSAERLKGVDSTLKIQPAELGDSAVYLCASSLGQGLGEQYFGPGTRLTVT.

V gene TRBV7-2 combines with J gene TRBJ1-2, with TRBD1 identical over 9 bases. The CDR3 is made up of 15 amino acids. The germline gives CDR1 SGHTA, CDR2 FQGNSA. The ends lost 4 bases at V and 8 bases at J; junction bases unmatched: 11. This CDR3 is CASSSTPGQGRGYTF. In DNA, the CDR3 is TGTGCCAGCAGCTCGACGCCGGGACAGGGACGAGGCTACACCTTC.

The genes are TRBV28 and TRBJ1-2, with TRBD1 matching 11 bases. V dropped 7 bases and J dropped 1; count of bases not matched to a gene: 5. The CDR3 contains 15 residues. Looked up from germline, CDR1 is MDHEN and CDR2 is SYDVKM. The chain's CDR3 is CASIPGQGVNYGYTF. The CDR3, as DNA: TGTGCCAGCATCCCGGGACAGGGGGTTAACTATGGCTACACCTTC.

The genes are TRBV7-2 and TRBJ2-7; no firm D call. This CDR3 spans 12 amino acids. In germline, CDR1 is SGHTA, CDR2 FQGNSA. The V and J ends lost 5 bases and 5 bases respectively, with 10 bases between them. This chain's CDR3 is CASSVVLHEQYF. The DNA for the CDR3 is TGTGCCAGCAGCGTAGTTCTCCACGAGCAGTACTTC.

CDR3 amino acids: CASSSQGIYEQYF. CDR3 coding DNA: TGTGCCAGCAGTTCGCAGGGGATCTACGAGCAGTACTTC. This chain links TRBV28 with TRBJ2-7, with a weak D call TRBD1 (6 bases). With 4 bases removed from V and 3 bases from J, the gap between germline ends came to 10 bases. The germline V gene encodes CDR1 MDHEN and CDR2 SYDVKM. The CDR3 is 13 amino acids. The full variable domain, its missing parts supplied by reference TRBV28 and TRBJ2-7, is DVKVTQSSRYLVKRTGEKVFLECVQDMDHENMFWYRQDPGLGLRLIYFSYDVKMKEKGDIPEGYSVSREKKERFSLILESASTNQTSMYLCASSSQGIYEQYFGPGTRLTVT.

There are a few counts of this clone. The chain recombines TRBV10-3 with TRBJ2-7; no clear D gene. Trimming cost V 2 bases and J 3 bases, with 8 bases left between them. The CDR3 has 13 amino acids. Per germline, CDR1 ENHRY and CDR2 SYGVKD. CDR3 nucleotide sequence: TGTGCCATCAGTGAGCTAGGTAGCTACGAGCAGTACTTC. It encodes CAISELGSYEQYF.

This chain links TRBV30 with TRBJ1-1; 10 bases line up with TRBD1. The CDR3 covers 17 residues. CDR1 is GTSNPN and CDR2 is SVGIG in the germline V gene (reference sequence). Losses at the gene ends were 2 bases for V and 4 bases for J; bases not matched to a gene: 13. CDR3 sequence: CAWSNLDRGRGITEAFF. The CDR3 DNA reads TGTGCCTGGAGTAATCTCGACAGGGGGCGCGGTATCACTGAAGCTTTCTTT. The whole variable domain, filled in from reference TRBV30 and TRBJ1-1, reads SQTIHQWPATLVQPVGSPLSLECTVEGTSNPNLYWYRQAAGRGLQLLFYSVGIGQISSEVPQNLSASRPQDRQFILSSKKLLLSDSGFYLCAWSNLDRGRGITEAFFGQGTRLTVV.

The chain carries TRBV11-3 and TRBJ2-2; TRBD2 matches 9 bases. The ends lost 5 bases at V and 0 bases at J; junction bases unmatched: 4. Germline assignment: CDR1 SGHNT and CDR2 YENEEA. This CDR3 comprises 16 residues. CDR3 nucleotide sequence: TGTGCCAGCAGCCCCGGCGGGGGGGCGAACACCGGGGAGCTGTTTTTT. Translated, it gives CASSPGGGANTGELFF. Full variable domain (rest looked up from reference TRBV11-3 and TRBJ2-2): EAGVVQSPRYKIIEKKQPVAFWCNPISGHNTLYWYLQNLGQGPELLIRYENEEAVDDSQLPKDRFSAERLKGVDSTLKIQPAELGDSAVYLCASSPGGGANTGELFFGEGSRLTVL.

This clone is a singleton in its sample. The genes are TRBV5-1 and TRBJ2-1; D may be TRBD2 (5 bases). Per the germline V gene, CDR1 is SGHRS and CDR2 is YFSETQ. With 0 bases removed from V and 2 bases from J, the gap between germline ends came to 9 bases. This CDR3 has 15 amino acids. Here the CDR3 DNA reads TGCGCCAGCAGCTTGGGAGGGAATACCTACAATGAGCAGTTCTTC. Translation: CASSLGGNTYNEQFF.

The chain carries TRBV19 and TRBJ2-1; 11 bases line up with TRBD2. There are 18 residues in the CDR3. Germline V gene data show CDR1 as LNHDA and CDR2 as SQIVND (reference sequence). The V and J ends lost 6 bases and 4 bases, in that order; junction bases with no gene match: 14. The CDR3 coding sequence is TGTGCCAGTAGCACGTCTCTAGCGGGAGGTTTGGCGTACAATGAGCAGTTCTTC. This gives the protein CASSTSLAGGLAYNEQFF.

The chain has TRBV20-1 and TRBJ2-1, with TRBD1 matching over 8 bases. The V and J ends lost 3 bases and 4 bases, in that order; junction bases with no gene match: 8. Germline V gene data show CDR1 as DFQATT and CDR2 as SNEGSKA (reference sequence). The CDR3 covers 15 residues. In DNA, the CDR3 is TGCAGTGCTAGTGATCCGGGACAGGCATACAATGAGCAGTTCTTC. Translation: CSASDPGQAYNEQFF.

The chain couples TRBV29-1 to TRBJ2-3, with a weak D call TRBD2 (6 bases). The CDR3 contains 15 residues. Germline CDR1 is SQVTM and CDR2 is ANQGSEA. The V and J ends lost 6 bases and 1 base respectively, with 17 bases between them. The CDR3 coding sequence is TGCAGCGTGATGCTACTGGGGGGTGGCACAGATACGCAGTATTTT. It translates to CSVMLLGGGTDTQYF.

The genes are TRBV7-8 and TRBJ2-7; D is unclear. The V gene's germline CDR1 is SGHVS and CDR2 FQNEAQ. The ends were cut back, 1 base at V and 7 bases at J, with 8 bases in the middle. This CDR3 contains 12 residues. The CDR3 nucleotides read TGTGCCAGCAGCTTAGGACCGACTGAGCAGTACTTC. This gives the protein CASSLGPTEQYF.

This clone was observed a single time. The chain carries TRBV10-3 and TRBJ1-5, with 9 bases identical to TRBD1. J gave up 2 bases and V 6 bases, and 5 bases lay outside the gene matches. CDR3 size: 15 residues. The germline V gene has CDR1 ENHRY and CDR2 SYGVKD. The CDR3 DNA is TGTGCCATCAGGGAACAGGGGGCCGGCAATCAGCCCCAGCATTTT. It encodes CAIREQGAGNQPQHF.

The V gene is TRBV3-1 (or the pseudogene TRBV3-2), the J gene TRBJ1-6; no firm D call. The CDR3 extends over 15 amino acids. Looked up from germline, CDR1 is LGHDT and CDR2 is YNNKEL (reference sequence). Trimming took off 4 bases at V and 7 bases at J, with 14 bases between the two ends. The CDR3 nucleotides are TGTGCCAGCAGCCCAAACTACGGTAGGAATTCACCCCTCCACTTT. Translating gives CASSPNYGRNSPLHF.

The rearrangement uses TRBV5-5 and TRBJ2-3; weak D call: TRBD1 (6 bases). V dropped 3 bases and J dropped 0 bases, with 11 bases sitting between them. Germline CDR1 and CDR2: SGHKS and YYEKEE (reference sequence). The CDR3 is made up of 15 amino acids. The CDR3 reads CASSSPRGSTDTQYF. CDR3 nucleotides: TGTGCCAGCAGCTCTCCCAGGGGAAGCACAGATACGCAGTATTTT.